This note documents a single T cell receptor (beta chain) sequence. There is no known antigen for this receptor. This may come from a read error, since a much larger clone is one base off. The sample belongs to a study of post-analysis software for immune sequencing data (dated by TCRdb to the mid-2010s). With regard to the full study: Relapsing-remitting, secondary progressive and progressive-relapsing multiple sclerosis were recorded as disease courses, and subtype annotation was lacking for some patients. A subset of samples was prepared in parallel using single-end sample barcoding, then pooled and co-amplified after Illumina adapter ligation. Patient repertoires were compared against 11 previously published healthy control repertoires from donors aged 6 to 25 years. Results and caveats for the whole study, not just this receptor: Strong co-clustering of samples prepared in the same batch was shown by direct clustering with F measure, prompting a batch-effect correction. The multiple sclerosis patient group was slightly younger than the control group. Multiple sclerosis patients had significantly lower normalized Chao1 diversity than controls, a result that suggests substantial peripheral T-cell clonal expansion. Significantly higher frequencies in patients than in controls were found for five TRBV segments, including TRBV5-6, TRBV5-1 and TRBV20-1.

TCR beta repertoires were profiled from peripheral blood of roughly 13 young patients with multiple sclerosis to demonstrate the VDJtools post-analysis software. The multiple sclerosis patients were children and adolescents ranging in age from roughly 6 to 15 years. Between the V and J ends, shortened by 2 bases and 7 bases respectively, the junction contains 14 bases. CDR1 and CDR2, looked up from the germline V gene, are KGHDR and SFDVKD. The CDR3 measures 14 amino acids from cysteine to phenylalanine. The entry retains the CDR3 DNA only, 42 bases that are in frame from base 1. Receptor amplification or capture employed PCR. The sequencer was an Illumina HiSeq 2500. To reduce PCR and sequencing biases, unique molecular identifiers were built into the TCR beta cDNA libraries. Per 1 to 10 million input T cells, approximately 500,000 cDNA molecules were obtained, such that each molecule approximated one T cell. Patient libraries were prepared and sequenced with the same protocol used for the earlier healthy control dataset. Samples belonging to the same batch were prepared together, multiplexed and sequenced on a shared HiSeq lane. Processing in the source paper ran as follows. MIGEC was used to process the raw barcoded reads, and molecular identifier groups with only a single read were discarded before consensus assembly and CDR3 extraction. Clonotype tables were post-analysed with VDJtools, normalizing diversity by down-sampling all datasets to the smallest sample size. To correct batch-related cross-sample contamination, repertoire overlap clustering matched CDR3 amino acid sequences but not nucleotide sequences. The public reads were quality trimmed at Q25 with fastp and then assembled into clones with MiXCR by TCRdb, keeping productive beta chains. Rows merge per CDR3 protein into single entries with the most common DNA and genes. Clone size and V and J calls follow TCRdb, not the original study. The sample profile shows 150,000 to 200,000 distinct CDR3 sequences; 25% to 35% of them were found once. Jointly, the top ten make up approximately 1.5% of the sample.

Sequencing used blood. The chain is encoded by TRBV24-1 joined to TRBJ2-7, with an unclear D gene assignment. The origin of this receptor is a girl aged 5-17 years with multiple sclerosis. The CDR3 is CATSDSRAGDEQYF. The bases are TGTGCCACCAGTGATTCTCGGGCCGGCGATGAGCAGTACTTC.